The clone carrying this T cell receptor beta chain was found many times. The data were taken from a study of early T cells in non-severe SARS-CoV-2 infection. CDR1 is LGHNA, CDR2 YNFKEQ, per germline. The CDR3 is made up of 15 amino acids. V shed 6 bases, J shed 6 bases, and the junction held 10 bases outside the gene matches. TCRdb reprocessed the 5' RACE reads with MiXCR, giving one entry per CDR3 protein. This sample has 100,000 to 150,000 distinct CDR3 sequences, with under 15% found just once. The TCR was taken from an adult who was a healthcare worker with PCR-confirmed SARS-CoV-2 infection or an uninfected control (not recorded which). Sequenced input: whole blood. The chain joins TRBV4-2 to TRBJ2-1, with TRBD1 matching over 8 bases. CDR3 coding DNA: TGTGCCAGCAGGGACGACAGGGGCTCGGGCAATGAGCAGTTCTTC. Translating gives CASRDDRGSGNEQFF.